This T cell receptor beta chain was sequenced in a study of blood T cell repertoires in COVID-19. The wider study: Samples taken during acute and convalescent COVID-19 were collected in the United States, Italy and Spain.

This CDR3 has 15 amino acids. The V gene end was trimmed by 4 bases and the J gene end by 4 bases; junction bases not matched to a gene: 5. Germline lookup yields CDR1 SGHAT and CDR2 FQNNGV. Authors' processing steps: Scientists estimated how many nucleated cells there were by amplifying reference gene primers. Produced via immunoSEQ multiplex PCR; TCRdb's table is partial and in-frame only. The D gene and trimming were derived from the DNA, and the V and J assignments and clone size from that table. In the table there are some 250,000 clones, approximately 90% of which are singletons. The rearrangement uses TRBV11-2 and TRBJ2-1; 9 bases map to TRBD2. This TCR was recovered from a woman aged 40 to 50 who had recovered from COVID-19. Sequenced: peripheral blood. The CDR3 region has the DNA TGTGCCAGCAGCTCACTAGCGGGCCCATACAATGAGCAGTTCTTC. Amino acid sequence: CASSSLAGPYNEQFF.